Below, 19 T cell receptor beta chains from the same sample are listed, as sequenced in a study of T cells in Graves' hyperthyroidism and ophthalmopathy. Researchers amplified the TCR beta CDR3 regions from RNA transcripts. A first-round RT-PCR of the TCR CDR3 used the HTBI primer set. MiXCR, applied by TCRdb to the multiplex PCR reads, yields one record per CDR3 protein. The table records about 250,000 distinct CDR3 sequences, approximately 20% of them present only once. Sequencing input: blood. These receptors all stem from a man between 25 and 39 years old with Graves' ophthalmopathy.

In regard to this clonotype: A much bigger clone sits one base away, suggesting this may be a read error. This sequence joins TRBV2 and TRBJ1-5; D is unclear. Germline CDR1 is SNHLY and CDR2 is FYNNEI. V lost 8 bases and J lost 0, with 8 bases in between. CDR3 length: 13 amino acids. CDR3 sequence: CASGEDSNQPQHF. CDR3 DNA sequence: TGTGCCAGCGGAGAGGATAGCAATCAGCCCCAGCATTTT.

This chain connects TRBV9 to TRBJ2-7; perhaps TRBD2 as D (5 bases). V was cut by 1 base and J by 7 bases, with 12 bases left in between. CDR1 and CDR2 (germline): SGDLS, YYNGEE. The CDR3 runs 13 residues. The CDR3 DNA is TGTGCCAGCAGCGTAAGGGAAGCGGCAGAGCAGTACTTC. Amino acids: CASSVREAAEQYF.

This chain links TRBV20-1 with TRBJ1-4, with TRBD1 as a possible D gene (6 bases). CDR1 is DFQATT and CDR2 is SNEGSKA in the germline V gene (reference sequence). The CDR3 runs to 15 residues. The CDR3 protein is CSARTDRTFNEKLFF. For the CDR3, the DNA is TGCAGCGCACGGACAGACCGTACCTTTAATGAAAAACTGTTTTTT.

DNA for the CDR3: TGCGCCAGCCGCCCAAACCTAGCGGGACTGACAGATACGCAGTATTTT. The encoded protein is CASRPNLAGLTDTQYF. The V and J genes are TRBV5-1 and TRBJ2-3; 9 bases map to TRBD2. Germline CDR1 is SGHRS and CDR2 is YFSETQ. The junction had 12 bases not matched to a gene; V was cut back by 7 bases and J by 3 bases. CDR3 size: 16 residues.

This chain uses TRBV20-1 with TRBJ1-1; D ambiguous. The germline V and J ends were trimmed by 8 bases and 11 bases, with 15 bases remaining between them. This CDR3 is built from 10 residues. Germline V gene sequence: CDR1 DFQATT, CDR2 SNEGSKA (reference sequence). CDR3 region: CSTLGASAFF. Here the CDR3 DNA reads TGCAGTACCCTTGGAGCCTCCGCTTTCTTT.

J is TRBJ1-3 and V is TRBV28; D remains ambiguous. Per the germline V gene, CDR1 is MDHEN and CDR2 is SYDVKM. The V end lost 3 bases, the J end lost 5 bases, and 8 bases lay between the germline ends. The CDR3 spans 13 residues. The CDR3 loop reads CASSFRRRNTIYF. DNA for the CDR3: TGTGCCAGCAGTTTCCGGCGGAGAAACACCATATATTTT. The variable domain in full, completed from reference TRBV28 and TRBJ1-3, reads DVKVTQSSRYLVKRTGEKVFLECVQDMDHENMFWYRQDPGLGLRLIYFSYDVKMKEKGDIPEGYSVSREKKERFSLILESASTNQTSMYLCASSFRRRNTIYFGEGSWLTVV.

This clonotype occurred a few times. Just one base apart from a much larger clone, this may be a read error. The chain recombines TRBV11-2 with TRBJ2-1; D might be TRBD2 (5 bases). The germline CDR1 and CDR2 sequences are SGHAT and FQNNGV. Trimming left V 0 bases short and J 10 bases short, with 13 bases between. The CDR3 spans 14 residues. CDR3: CASSLEVRGNEQFF. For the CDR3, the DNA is TGTGCCAGCAGCTTAGAAGTTCGGGGTAACGAGCAGTTCTTC.

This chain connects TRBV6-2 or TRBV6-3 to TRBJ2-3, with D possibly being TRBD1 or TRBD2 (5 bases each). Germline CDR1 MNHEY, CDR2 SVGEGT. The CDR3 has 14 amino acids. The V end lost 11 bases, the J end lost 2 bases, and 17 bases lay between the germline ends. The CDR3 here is CAGERDRTTDTQYF. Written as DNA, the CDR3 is TGTGCCGGGGAACGGGACCGAACCACAGATACGCAGTATTTT.

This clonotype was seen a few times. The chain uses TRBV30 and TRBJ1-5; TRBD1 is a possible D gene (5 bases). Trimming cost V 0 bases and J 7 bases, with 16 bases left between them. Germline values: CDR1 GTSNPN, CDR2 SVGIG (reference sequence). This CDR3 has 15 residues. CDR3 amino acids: CAWSVRKGLNQPQHF. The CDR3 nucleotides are TGTGCCTGGAGTGTACGAAAGGGGCTCAACCAGCCCCAGCATTTT.

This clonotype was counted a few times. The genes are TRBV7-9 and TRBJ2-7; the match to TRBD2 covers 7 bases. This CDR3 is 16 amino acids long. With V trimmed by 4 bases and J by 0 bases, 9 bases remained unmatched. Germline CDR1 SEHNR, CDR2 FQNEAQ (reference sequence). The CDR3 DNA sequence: TGTGCCAGCAGCTCATCGCGAGGCGGGAGCTCCTACGAGCAGTACTTC. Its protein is CASSSSRGGSSYEQYF.

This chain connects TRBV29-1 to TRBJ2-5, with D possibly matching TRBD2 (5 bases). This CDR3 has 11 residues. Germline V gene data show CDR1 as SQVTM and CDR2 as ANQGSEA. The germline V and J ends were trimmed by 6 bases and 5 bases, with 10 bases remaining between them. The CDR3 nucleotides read TGCAGCGTGACGGGGTTGGAGACCCAGTACTTC. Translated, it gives CSVTGLETQYF. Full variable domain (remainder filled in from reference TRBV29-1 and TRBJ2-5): SAVISQKPSRDICQRGTSLTIQCQVDSQVTMMFWYRQQPGQSLTLIATANQGSEATYESGFVIDKFPISRPNLTFSTLTVSNMSPEDSSIYLCSVTGLETQYFGPGTRLLVL.

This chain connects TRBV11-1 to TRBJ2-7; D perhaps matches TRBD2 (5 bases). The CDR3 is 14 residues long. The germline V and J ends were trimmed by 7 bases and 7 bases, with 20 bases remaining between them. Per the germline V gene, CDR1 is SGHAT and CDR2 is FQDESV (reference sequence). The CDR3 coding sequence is TGTGCCAGCAAATCTACCAGAGGGTGGGAAGAGCAGTACTTC. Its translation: CASKSTRGWEEQYF.

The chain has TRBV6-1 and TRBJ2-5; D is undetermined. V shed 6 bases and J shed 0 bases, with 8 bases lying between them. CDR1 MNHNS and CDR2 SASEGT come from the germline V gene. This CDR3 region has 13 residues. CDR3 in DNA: TGTGCCAGCAGGGGCCACAACCAAGAGACCCAGTACTTC. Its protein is CASRGHNQETQYF.

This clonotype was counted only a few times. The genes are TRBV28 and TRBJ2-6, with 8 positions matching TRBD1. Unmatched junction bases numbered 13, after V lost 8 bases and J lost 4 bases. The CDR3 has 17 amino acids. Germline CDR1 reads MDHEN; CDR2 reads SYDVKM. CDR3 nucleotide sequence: TGTGCCAGCGTCCCGAGGACAGGGACTCTCGGGGCCAACGTCCTGACTTTC. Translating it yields CASVPRTGTLGANVLTF.

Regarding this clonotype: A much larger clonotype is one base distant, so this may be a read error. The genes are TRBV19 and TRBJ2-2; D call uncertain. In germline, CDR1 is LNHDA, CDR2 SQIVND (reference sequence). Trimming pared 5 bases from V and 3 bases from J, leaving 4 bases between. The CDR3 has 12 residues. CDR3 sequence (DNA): TGTGCCAGTAGTGAGGACACCGGGGAGCTGTTTTTT. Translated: CASSEDTGELFF.

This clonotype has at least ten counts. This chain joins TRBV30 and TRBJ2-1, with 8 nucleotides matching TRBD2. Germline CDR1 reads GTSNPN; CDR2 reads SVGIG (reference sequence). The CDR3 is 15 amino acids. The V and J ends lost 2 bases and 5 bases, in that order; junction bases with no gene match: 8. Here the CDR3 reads CAWSSWREVNNEQFF. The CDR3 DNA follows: TGTGCCTGGAGTTCGTGGCGGGAGGTTAACAATGAGCAGTTCTTC.

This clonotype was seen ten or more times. This CDR3 reads CASSQTQGRAEAFF. Here the CDR3 DNA reads TGTGCCAGCAGTCAAACCCAGGGGAGGGCTGAAGCTTTCTTT. This rearrangement joins TRBV28 to TRBJ1-1; a weak D match, TRBD1 (6 bases). Germline CDR1 and CDR2: MDHEN and SYDVKM. The V end lost 5 bases, the J end lost 6 bases, and 16 bases lay between the germline ends. The CDR3 consists of 14 residues.

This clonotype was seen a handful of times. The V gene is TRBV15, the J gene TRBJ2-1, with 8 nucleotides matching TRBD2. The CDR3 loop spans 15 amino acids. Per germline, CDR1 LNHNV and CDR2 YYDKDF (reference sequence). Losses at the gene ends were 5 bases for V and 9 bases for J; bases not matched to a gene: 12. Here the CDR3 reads CATSGSGSLNTEQFF. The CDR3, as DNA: TGTGCCACCAGCGGCAGCGGGAGCTTGAACACTGAGCAGTTCTTC.

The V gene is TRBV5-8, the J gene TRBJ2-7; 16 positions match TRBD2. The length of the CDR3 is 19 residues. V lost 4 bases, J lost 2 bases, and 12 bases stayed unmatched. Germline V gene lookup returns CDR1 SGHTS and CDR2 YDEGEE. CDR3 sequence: CASSRYTGLAGGFPYEQYF. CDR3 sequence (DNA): TGTGCCAGCAGCCGTTACACGGGACTAGCGGGAGGGTTTCCCTACGAGCAGTACTTC.